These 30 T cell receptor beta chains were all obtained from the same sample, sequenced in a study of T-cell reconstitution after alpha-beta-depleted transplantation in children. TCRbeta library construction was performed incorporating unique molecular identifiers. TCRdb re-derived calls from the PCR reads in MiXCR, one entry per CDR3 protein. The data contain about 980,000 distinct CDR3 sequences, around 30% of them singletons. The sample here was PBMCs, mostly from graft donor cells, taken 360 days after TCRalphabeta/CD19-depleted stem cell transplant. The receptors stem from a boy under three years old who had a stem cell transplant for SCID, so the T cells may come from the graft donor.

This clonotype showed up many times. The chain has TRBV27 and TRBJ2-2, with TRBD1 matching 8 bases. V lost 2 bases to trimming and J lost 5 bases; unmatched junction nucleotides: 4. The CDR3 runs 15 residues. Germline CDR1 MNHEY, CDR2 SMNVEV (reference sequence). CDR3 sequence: CASSLPGGGTGELFF. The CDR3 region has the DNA TGTGCCAGCAGTTTACCAGGGGGCGGGACCGGGGAGCTGTTTTTT.

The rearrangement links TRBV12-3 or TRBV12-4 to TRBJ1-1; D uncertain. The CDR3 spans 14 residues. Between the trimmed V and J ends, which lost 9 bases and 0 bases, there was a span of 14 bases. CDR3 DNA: TGTGCCAGTGCCATACACACCGTGAACACTGAAGCTTTCTTT. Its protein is CASAIHTVNTEAFF.

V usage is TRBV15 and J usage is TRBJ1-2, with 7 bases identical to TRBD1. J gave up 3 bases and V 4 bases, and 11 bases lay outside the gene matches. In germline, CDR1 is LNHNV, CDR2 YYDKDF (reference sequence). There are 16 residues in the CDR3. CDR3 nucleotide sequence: TGTGCCACCAGCACCTCTCCCGGGACAGCCTACTATGGCTACACCTTC. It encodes CATSTSPGTAYYGYTF.

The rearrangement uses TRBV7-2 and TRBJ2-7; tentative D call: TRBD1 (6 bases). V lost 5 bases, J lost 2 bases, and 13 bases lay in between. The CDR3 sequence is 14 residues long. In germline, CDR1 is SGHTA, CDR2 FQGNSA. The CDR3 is CASSPGTPAYEQYF. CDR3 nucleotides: TGTGCCAGCAGCCCCGGGACACCAGCCTACGAGCAGTACTTC.

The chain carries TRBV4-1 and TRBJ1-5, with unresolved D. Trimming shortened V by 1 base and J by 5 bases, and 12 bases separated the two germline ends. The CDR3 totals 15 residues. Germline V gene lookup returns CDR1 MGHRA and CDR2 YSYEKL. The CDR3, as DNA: TGCGCCAGCAGCCAAGTAGGTCGGATAGATCAGCCCCAGCATTTT. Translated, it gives CASSQVGRIDQPQHF.

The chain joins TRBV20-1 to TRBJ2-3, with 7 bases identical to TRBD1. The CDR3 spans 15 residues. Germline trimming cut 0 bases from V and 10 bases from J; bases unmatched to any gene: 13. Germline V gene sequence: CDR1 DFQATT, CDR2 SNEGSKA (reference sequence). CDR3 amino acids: CSAREARSTGLAQYF. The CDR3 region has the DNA TGCAGTGCTAGAGAGGCGAGATCGACAGGGTTGGCGCAGTATTTT.

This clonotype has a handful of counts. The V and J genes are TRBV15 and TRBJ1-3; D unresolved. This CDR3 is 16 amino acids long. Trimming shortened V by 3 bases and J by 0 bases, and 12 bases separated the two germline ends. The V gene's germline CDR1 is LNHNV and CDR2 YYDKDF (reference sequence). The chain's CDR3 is CATSRDGRPSGNTIYF. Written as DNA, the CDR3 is TGTGCCACCAGCAGGGATGGACGTCCCTCTGGAAACACCATATATTTT.

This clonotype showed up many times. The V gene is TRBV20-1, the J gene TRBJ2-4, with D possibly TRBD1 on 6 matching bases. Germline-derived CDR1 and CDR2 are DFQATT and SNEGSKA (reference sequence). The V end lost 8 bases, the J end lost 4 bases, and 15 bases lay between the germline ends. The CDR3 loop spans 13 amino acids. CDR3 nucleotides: TGCAGTTCTATTAGGACAGCTAAAAACATTCAGTACTTC. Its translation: CSSIRTAKNIQYF.

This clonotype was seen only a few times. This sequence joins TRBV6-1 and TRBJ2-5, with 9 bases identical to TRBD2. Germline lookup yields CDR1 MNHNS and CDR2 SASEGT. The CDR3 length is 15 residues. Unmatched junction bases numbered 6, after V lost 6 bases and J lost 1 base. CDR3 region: CASRKVAGAQETQYF. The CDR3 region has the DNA TGTGCCAGCAGAAAAGTAGCGGGAGCCCAAGAGACCCAGTACTTC.

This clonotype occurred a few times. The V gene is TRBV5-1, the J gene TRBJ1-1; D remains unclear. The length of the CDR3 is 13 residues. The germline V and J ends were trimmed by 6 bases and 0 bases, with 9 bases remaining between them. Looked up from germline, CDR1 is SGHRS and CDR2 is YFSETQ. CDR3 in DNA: TGCGCCAGCATGTTCGGGCTGAACACTGAAGCTTTCTTT. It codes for CASMFGLNTEAFF.

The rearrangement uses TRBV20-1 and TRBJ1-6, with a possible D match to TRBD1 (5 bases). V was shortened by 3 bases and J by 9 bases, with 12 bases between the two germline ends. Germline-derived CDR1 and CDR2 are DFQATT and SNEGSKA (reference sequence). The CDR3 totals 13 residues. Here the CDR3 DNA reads TGCAGTGCTAGCAGGGCCGAAGGTTCACCCCTCCACTTT. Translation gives CSASRAEGSPLHF.

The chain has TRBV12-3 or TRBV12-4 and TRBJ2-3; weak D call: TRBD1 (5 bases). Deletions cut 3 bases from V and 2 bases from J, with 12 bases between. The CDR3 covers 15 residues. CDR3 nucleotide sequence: TGTGCCAGCAGTTTCGGAGCACAGGCCACAGATACGCAGTATTTT. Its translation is CASSFGAQATDTQYF.

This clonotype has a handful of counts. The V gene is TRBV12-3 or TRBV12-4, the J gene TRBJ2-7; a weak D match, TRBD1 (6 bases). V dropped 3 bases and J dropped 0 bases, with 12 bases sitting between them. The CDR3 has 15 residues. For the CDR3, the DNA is TGTGCCAGCAGTTTCCGGGACACCAGCTCCTACGAGCAGTACTTC. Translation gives CASSFRDTSSYEQYF.

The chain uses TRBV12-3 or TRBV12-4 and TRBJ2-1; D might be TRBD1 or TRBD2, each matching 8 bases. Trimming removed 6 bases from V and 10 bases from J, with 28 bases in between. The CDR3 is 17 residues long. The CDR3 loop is CASRGTGGVGGALEQFF. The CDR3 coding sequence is TGTGCCAGCAGGGGGACAGGAGGAGTCGGGGGGGCCTTGGAGCAGTTCTTC.

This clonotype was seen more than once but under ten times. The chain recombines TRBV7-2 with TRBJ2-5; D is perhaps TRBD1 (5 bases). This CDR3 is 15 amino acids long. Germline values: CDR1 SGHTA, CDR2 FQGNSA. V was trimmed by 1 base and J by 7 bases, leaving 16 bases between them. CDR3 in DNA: TGTGCCAGCAGCTTAGGACTCCCACCAAGGGGGACCCAGTACTTC. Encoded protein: CASSLGLPPRGTQYF.

The CDR3 DNA reads as TGTGCCAGCAGCCCCCGACAGAGCACCGTAGCCAAAAACATTCAGTACTTC. This codes for CASSPRQSTVAKNIQYF. The chain uses TRBV7-8 and TRBJ2-4; possible D gene TRBD1, 5 bases. V lost 5 bases to trimming and J lost 0 bases, with 17 bases between them. The CDR3 runs to 17 residues. Germline assignment: CDR1 SGHVS and CDR2 FQNEAQ.

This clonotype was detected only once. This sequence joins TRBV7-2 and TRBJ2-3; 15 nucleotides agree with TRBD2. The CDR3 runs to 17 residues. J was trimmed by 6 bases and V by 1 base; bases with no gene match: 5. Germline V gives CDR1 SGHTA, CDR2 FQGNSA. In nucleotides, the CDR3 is TGTGCCAGCAGCTTAGGAGGGACTAGCGGGGGGCAGGATACGCAGTATTTT. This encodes CASSLGGTSGGQDTQYF.

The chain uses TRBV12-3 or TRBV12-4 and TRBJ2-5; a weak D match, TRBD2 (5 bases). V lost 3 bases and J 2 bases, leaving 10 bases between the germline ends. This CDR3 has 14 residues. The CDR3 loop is CASSLRAEQETQYF. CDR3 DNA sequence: TGTGCCAGCAGTTTGAGGGCGGAACAAGAGACCCAGTACTTC.

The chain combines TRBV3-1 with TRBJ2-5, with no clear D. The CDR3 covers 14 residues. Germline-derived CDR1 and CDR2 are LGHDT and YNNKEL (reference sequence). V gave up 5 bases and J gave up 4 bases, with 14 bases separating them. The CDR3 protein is CASSVAMGRETQYF. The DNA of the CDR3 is TGTGCCAGCAGCGTAGCAATGGGTAGAGAGACCCAGTACTTC.

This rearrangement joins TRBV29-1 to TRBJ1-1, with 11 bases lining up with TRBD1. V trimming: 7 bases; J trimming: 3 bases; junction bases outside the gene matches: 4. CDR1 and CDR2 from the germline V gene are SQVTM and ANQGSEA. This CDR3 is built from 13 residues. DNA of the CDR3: TGCAGCGCTTGGGACAGGGGGTACACTGAAGCTTTCTTT. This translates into CSAWDRGYTEAFF.

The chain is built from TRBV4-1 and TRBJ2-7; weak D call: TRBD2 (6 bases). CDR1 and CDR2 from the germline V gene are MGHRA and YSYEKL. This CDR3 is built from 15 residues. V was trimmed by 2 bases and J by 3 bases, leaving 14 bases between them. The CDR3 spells CASSQLRDSFYEQYF. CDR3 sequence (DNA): TGCGCCAGCAGCCAACTCCGGGACTCCTTCTACGAGCAGTACTTC.

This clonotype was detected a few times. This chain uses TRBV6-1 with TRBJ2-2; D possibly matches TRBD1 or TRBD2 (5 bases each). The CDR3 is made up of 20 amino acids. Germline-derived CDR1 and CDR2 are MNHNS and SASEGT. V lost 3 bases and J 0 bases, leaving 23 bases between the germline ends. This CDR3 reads CASSDQGPRSSPANTGELFF. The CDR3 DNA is TGTGCCAGCAGTGATCAGGGACCCAGAAGCTCCCCCGCGAACACCGGGGAGCTGTTTTTT.

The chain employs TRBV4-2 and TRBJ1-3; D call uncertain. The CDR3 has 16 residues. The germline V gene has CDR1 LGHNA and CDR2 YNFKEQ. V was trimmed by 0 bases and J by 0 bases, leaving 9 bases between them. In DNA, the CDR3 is TGTGCCAGCAGCCAAGAAGGATCAGCCTCTGGAAACACCATATATTTT. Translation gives CASSQEGSASGNTIYF.

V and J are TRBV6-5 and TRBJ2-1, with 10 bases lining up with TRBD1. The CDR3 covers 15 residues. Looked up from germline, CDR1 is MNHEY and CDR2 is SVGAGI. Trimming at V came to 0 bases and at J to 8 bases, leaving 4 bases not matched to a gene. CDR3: CASSYSRQGAYEQFF. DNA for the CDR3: TGTGCCAGCAGTTACTCGAGACAGGGGGCGTATGAGCAGTTCTTC.

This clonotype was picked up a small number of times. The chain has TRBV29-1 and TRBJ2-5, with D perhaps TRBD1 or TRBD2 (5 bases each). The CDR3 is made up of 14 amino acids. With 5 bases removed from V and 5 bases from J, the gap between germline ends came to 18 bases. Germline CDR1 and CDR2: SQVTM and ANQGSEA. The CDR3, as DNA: TGCAGCGTTCGATGGGGGAGACAGTTGGAGACCCAGTACTTC. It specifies CSVRWGRQLETQYF. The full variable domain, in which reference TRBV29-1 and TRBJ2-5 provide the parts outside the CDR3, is SAVISQKPSRDICQRGTSLTIQCQVDSQVTMMFWYRQQPGQSLTLIATANQGSEATYESGFVIDKFPISRPNLTFSTLTVSNMSPEDSSIYLCSVRWGRQLETQYFGPGTRLLVL.

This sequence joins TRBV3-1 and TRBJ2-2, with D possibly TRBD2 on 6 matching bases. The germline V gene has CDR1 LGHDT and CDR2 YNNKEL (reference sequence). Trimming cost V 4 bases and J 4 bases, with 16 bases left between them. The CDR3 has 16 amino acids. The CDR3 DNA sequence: TGTGCCAGCAGCCTTTCTGGGGGGAGCCCCACCGGGGAGCTGTTTTTT. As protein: CASSLSGGSPTGELFF.

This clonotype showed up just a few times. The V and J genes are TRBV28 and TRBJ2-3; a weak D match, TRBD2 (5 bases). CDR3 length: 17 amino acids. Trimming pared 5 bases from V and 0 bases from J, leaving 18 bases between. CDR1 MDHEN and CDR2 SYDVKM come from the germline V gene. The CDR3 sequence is CASSPNPGGSSTDTQYF. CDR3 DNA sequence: TGTGCCAGCAGTCCCAACCCGGGCGGGTCTAGCACAGATACGCAGTATTTT.

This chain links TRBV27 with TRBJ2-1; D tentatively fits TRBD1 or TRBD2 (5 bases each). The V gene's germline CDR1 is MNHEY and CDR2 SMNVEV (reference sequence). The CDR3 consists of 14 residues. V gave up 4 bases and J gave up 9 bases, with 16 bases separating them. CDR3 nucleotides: TGTGCCAGCAGTTCAGCCGGGGCCATAGGTGAGCAGTTCTTC. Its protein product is CASSSAGAIGEQFF.

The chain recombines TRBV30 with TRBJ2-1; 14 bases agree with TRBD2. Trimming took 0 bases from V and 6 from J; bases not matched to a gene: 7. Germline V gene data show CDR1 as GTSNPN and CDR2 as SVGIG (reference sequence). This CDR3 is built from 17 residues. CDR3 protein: CAWSVRLAGGTGNEQFF. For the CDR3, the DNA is TGTGCCTGGAGTGTTAGACTAGCGGGGGGGACGGGCAATGAGCAGTTCTTC.

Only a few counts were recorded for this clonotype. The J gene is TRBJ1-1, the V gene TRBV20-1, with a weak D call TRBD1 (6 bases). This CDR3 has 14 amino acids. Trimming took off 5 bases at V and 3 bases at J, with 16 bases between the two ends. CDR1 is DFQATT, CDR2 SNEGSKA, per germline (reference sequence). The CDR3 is CSAPKQGWDTEAFF. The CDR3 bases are TGCAGTGCTCCAAAACAGGGCTGGGACACTGAAGCTTTCTTT.